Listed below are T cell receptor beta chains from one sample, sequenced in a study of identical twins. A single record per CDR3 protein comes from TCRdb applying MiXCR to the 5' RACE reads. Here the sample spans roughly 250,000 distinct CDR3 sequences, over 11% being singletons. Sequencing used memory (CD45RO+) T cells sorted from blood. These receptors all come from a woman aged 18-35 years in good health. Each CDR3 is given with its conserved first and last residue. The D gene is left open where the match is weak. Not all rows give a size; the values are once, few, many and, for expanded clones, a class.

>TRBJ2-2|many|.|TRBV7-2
TGTGCCAGCAGCCCGACAGCGCTTTTCGGGGAGCTGTTTTTT
CASSPTALFGELFF
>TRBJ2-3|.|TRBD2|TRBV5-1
TGCGCCGGCAGCTTAAGCGGGAGGGCCCTCATTTCTGATACGCAGTATTTT
CAGSLSGRALISDTQYF
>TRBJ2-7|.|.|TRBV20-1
TGCAGTGCTAGTTTTAGTGGGAGCTCCTACGAGCAGTACTTC
CSASFSGSSYEQYF
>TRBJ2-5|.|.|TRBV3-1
TGTGCCACCAGCCAAGAGGCCCAGGCAGGGGCGGAAGAGACCCAGTACTTC
CATSQEAQAGAEETQYF
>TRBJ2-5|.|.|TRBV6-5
TGTGCCAGCAGTTACTTCCTAGGGCAGGCCGGGGAGACCCAGTACTTC
CASSYFLGQAGETQYF
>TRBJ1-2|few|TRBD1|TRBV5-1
TGCGCCAGCAGCTTGGGGGACAGGGGGAACTATGGCTACACCTTC
CASSLGDRGNYGYTF
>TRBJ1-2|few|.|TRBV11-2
TGTGCCAGCAGCTTAGATCGGGGGGATGGCTACACCTTC
CASSLDRGDGYTF
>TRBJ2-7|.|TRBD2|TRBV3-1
TGTGCCAGCGGAAAAGCGGGGCACCCCTACGAGCAGTACTTC
CASGKAGHPYEQYF
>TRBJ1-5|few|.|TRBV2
TGTGCCAGCCTTCGGGACAGCAATCAGCCCCAGCATTTT
CASLRDSNQPQHF
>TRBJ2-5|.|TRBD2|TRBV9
TGTGCCAGCAGCGTCTCCGGGACTACAACGGAGACCCAGTACTTC
CASSVSGTTTETQYF
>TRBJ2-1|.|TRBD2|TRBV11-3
TGTGCCAGCAGCTTTTATGGCGGGGGTGAGCAGTTCTTC
CASSFYGGGEQFF
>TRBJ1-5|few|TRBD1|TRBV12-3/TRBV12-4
TGTGCCAGCAGGGGACAGAAAAATCAGCCCCAGCATTTT
CASRGQKNQPQHF
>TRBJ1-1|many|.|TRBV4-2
TGTGCCAGCAGCCAAGGCGGGGGGCGCGACATGAACACTGAAGCTTTCTTT
CASSQGGGRDMNTEAFF
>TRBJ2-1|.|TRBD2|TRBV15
TGTGCCACCAAGGGGGGTCGGGCTAGCGGGGACAATGAGCAGTTCTTC
CATKGGRASGDNEQFF
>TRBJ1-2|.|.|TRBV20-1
TGCAGTGCCGAGGGCAGGGAGGGTTACGGCTACACCTTC
CSAEGREGYGYTF
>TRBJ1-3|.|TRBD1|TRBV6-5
TGTGCCAGCAGTTCGACAGGGCTCGGAAACACCATATATTTT
CASSSTGLGNTIYF
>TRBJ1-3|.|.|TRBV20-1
TGCAGTGCTTCGGACGCCTCTGGAAACACCATATATTTT
CSASDASGNTIYF
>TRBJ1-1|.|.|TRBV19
TGTGCCAGTAGGGAACCTTACACTGAAGCTTTCTTT
CASREPYTEAFF
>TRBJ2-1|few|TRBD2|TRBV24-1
TGTGCCACCAGTGACGGGACTAGGAAGTTCTTC
CATSDGTRKFF
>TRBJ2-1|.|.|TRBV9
TGTGCCAGCAGCGTGATGAGGGGTTCCTACAATGAGCAGTTCTTC
CASSVMRGSYNEQFF
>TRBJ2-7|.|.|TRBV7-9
TGTGCCATACAATGGTACGGAGCCTACGAGCAGTACTTC
CAIQWYGAYEQYF
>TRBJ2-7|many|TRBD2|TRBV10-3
TGTGCCATCAGTGATAGGACTAGCGGGAGTGTCGACGAGCAGTACTTC
CAISDRTSGSVDEQYF
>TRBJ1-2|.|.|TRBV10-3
TGTGCCACCAGACAGGTCGATTATGGCTACACCTTC
CATRQVDYGYTF
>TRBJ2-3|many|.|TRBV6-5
TGTGCCAGCAGTTACGGGGGCCCCACAGATACGCAGTATTTT
CASSYGGPTDTQYF
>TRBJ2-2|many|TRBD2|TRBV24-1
TGTGCCAGTAGCCGCGGGGGGGTCACCGGGGAGCTGTTTTTT
CASSRGGVTGELFF
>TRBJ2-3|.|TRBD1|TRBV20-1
TGCAGTGCTAGACCTGGACAGGGGTCAGATACGCAGTATTTT
CSARPGQGSDTQYF
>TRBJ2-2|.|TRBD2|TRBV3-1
TGTGCCAGCAGCCAACGACTAGCGGGGGGGGATCCCTTCACCGGGGAGCTGTTTTTT
CASSQRLAGGDPFTGELFF
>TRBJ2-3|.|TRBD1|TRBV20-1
TGCAGTGCTAGAGATCTAGGGTCGCAGGGGGCAACAGATACGCAGTATTTT
CSARDLGSQGATDTQYF
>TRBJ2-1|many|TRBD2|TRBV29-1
TGCAGCACAGGAGGACTAGCGAGTTCCTTAGAGCAGTTCTTC
CSTGGLASSLEQFF
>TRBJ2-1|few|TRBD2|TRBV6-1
TGTGCCAGCAAACTAGCGGGAGGAGTCTATGAGCAGTTCTTC
CASKLAGGVYEQFF